This record concerns one T cell receptor beta chain sequence. These data come from a study of blood T cell repertoires in COVID-19. For the study at large: T cells, B-cell-depleted T cells, or PBMCs supplied cDNA or gDNA.

The age range of participants was about 18 to 89 years, with residence in under 30 US areas. Either two negative PCRs, clearance, or symptom resolution qualified Cohort 3 donors as recovered. Here immunoSEQ multiplex PCR was the method, and the copy in TCRdb shows in-frame clones only, minus some. This table has 300,000 to 400,000 clones, approximately 89% appearing once. V trimming: 4 bases; J trimming: 7 bases; junction bases outside the gene matches: 7. Per the germline V gene, CDR1 is LNHDA and CDR2 is SQIVND (reference sequence). The CDR3 covers 14 residues. The sequencing sample was made of PBMCs or T cells enriched from blood (not recorded which). The receptor was derived from a man between 25 and 39 years old who had recovered from COVID-19. This chain uses TRBV19 with TRBJ2-1, with 7 positions matching TRBD1. CDR3 sequence reads: CASSSRQGDNEQFF. CDR3 DNA sequence: TGTGCCAGTAGTAGCAGACAGGGCGATAATGAGCAGTTCTTC.